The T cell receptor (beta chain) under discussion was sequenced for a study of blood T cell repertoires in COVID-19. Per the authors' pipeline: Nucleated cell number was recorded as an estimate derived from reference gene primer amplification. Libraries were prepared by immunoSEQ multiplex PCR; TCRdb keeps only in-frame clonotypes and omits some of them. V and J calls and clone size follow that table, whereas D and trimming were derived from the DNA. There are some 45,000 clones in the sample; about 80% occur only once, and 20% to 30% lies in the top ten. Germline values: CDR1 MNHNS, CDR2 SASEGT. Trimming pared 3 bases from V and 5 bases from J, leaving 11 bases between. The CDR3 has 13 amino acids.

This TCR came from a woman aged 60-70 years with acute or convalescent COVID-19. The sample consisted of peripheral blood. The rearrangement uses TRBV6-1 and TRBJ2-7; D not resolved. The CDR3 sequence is CASSEGQVNEQYF. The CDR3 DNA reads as TGTGCCAGCAGTGAGGGCCAGGTCAACGAGCAGTACTTC.